This paragraph covers one TCR beta chain sequence. This specimen comes from a study of shared clonotypes between healthy human individuals. This CDR3 is built from 13 residues. Trimming cost V 2 bases and J 4 bases, with 9 bases left between them. Germline V gene data show CDR1 as GTSNPN and CDR2 as SVGIG (reference sequence). Ten immunoSEQ deep assay plates held the unsorted PBMC DNA. Measured with immunoSEQ multiplex PCR; TCRdb has only the in-frame clones, and not every one. The sample lists about 520,000 clones; roughly 80% were seen once. Adults of Caucasian background living in Nashville, Tennessee made up all donors.

The genes are TRBV30 and TRBJ1-5; D remains ambiguous. This sequence originates from a woman in her thirties or forties in good health. Some clones in this sample may be carry-over from other donors' samples. Specimen: PBMCs. The CDR3 region has the DNA TGTGCCTGGAGTTCGGCGGAAAATCAGCCCCAGCATTTT. Its translation: CAWSSAENQPQHF.